These 20 T cell receptor beta chains were sequenced from one sample in a study of tissue T cells after allogeneic stem cell transplantation. The time point denotes: mouse harvest day 7 after allogeneic transplant. The graft held 10^6 splenic CD5+ T cells and 10^7 T-cell-depleted bone marrow cells. Method: immunoSEQ multiplex PCR; TCRdb's copy keeps in-frame clones and lacks some. The sample has over 7,000 clones, 45% seen once; the top ten hold 7.4%. The sequenced sample was gut tissue. These receptor sequences come from a female BALB/c mouse given C57BL/6 T cells with graft-versus-host disease after an allogeneic hematopoietic cell transplant.

As regards this clone: Germline and genes here are mouse. The read ends 1 residue shy of where the CDR3 ends; the end is completed using the germline J gene. The chain combines TRBV19 with TRBJ2-7; D is unclear. There are 10 residues in the CDR3. The germline CDR1 and CDR2 sequences are FNHDT and SITEND (reference sequence). Trimming left V 0 bases short and J 5 bases short, with 0 bases between. CDR3 in amino acids: CASSIDEQYF. The DNA read from the CDR3 is TGTGCCAGCAGTATAGATGAACAGTAC.

To note about this clone: Genes and germline are mouse. The part of the CDR3 DNA that was read is TGTGCCAGCTCCCCCCTGACAACTAGTCAAAACACCTTGTAC. This translates into CASSPLTTSQNTLY. Given in full, the CDR3 is CASSPLTTSQNTLYF. The chain has TRBV12-2 and TRBJ2-4; D not certain. The DNA ends 1 residue before the CDR3 does, and the rest of the CDR3 is filled in from the germline J gene. V dropped 4 bases and J dropped 0 bases, with 13 bases sitting between them. The CDR3 length is 15 residues. Germline lookup yields CDR1 SGHLS and CDR2 HYDKME.

Note on this clone: Each gene name is a mouse one. The read is 1 residue too short to cover the CDR3 end, so that end is filled in from the germline J gene. The chain combines TRBV12-1 with TRBJ2-4; 10 bases fit TRBD2. The CDR3 consists of 16 residues. V shed 4 bases and J 0 bases; nucleotides not matched to a gene: 6. CDR1 and CDR2 from the germline V gene are SGHSN and HYEKVE. CDR3: CASSPDWGDSQNTLYF. Incomplete CDR3 DNA: TGTGCCAGCTCCCCCGACTGGGGGGATAGTCAAAACACCTTGTAC.

For this clone: The germline and genes are mouse ones. The CDR3 end is not reached by the read, which stops 1 residue before it; the germline J gene fills it in. The V call is TRBV26, the J call TRBJ2-7; 7 positions match TRBD1. Germline loops: CDR1 KGHPV, CDR2 FQNQEV (reference sequence). The CDR3 length is 12 residues. Trimming took 4 bases from V and 4 from J; bases not matched to a gene: 1. The DNA read from the CDR3 is TGTGCCAGCAGTCAGACAGGGTATGAACAGTAC. Protein: CASSQTGYEQY. The whole CDR3 region reads CASSQTGYEQYF.

To note about this clone: The genes and germline here are from mouse. The missing CDR3 end, 1 residue past where the read stops, is filled in from the germline J gene. The chain combines TRBV13-2 with TRBJ2-1; D gene uncertain. The CDR3 consists of 14 residues. The V end lost 2 bases, the J end lost 1 base, and 7 bases lay between the germline ends. Germline CDR1 reads NNHNN; CDR2 reads SYGAGS (reference sequence). CDR3 DNA (partial): TGTGCCAGCGGTGACGGGGTGAACTATGCTGAGCAGTTC. Residues: CASGDGVNYAEQF. The CDR3 reads in full as CASGDGVNYAEQFF.

Worth noting for this clone: Gene names are mouse gene names. The CDR3 sequence: CASSLPTGGAEQFF. Incomplete CDR3 DNA: TGTGCCAGCAGCCTCCCGACTGGGGGTGCTGAGCAGTTC. This chain connects TRBV26 to TRBJ2-1, with 9 bases lining up with TRBD2. The CDR3 extends 1 residue past the end of the read, so its final part is completed from the germline J gene. This CDR3 spans 14 amino acids. Per germline, CDR1 KGHPV and CDR2 FQNQEV (reference sequence). Trimming at V came to 6 bases and at J to 6 bases, leaving 6 bases not matched to a gene.

This clone turned up a few times. The genes are named according to mouse. The CDR3 is cut off 1 residue early in the read; its end comes from the germline J gene. The chain links TRBV13-2 to TRBJ2-7; D may be TRBD1 or TRBD2 (5 bases each). Germline CDR1 and CDR2: NNHNN and SYGAGS (reference sequence). V was clipped by 5 bases and J by 2 bases, with 11 bases between them. The CDR3 has 13 residues. Partial CDR3 DNA: TGTGCCAGCGGCCCTCGGGGCCCCTATGAACAGTAC. Its protein product is CASGPRGPYEQY. The complete CDR3 sequence is CASGPRGPYEQYF.

This clone was counted only a few times. The gene symbols are mouse symbols. The read stops 1 residue short of the end of the CDR3; the missing end is completed from the germline J gene. This rearrangement joins TRBV26 to TRBJ2-3; D remains ambiguous. Germline V gene data show CDR1 as KGHPV and CDR2 as FQNQEV (reference sequence). V lost 4 bases and J lost 0, with 5 bases in between. The CDR3 loop spans 13 amino acids. The sequenced part of the CDR3 DNA is TGTGCCAGCAGTCGAGGTAGTGCAGAAACGCTGTAT. Amino acid sequence: CASSRGSAETLY. The complete CDR3 sequence is CASSRGSAETLYF.

A word on this clone: Gene names are mouse gene names. Coverage ceases 1 residue before the CDR3 finishes, and the germline J gene fills in the end. The chain uses TRBV3 and TRBJ1-3; no clear D. Germline V gene sequence: CDR1 SNHLY, CDR2 FYNGKV (reference sequence). The V end was cut by 1 base, the J end by 0 bases, with 4 bases between. The CDR3 runs 14 residues. Here the CDR3 reads CASSLEHSGNTLYF. The DNA read from the CDR3 is TGTGCCAGCAGCTTAGAACATTCTGGAAATACGCTCTAT.

This clone has a handful of counts. Genes and germline come from the mouse. The covered CDR3 bases are TGCTCCAGCAGTCGAACAGGGGTTGCAAACACAGAAGTCTTC. Translating gives CSSSRTGVANTEVF. The full-length CDR3 reads as CSSSRTGVANTEVFF. The chain recombines TRBV23 with TRBJ1-1; TRBD1, as called in the table, went unchecked against the DNA. The sequenced fragment ends 1 residue before the CDR3 boundary, so the rest is inferred from the germline J gene. The CDR3 has 15 residues. In germline, CDR1 is KGHTA, CDR2 FQNQQP.

Points on this clone: Gene names and germline match the mouse. The DNA read from the CDR3 is TGTGCCAGCAGTCGGACAGGGATCTCCGACTACACC. This sequence encodes CASSRTGISDYT. The complete CDR3 sequence is CASSRTGISDYTF. V gene TRBV26 combines with J gene TRBJ1-2; 8 bases are a match to TRBD1. The DNA ends 1 residue before the CDR3 does, and the rest of the CDR3 is filled in from the germline J gene. V trimming: 4 bases; J trimming: 4 bases; junction bases outside the gene matches: 2. The V gene's germline CDR1 is KGHPV and CDR2 FQNQEV (reference sequence). The CDR3 sequence is 13 residues long.

As to this clone: Gene names and germline refer to mouse. The read terminates 1 residue before the CDR3 end, so the remaining end is supplied by the germline J gene. The chain combines TRBV14 with TRBJ2-7, with no clear D. Germline V gives CDR1 SGHDT, CDR2 FRDEAV. The CDR3 totals 10 residues. Trimming removed 4 bases from V and 4 bases from J, with 3 bases in between. The sequenced CDR3 bases are TGTGCCAGCAGTCTTTATGAACAGTAC. Translation: CASSLYEQY. The whole CDR3 reads CASSLYEQYF.

This clone was seen a few times. The genes are named according to mouse. The read terminates 1 residue ahead of where the CDR3 ends, so the germline J gene completes it. The J gene is TRBJ1-4, the V gene TRBV23. Germline lookup yields CDR1 KGHTA and CDR2 FQNQQP. CDR3 length: 11 amino acids. CDR3 in amino acids: CSSSQGERLFF. The covered CDR3 bases are TGCTCCAGCAGTCAGGGCGAAAGATTATTT.

This clone was seen a few times. Genes and germline are mouse. The read stops 1 residue short of the end of the CDR3; the missing end is completed from the germline J gene. This rearrangement joins TRBV13-2 to TRBJ2-5; the match to TRBD2 covers 7 bases. Germline CDR1 NNHNN, CDR2 SYGAGS (reference sequence). CDR3 length: 13 amino acids. V dropped 2 bases and J dropped 6; count of bases not matched to a gene: 3. The CDR3 DNA, read in part, is TGTGCCAGCGGTGAAAGTGGGGGGGACACCCAGTAC. This encodes CASGESGGDTQY. The CDR3 reads in full as CASGESGGDTQYF.

The table lists this clone with a few counts. Genes and germline come from the mouse. Read data end 1 residue before the CDR3 end; the end is taken from the germline J gene. The rearrangement links TRBV26 to TRBJ1-1; the D gene is possibly TRBD1 (6 bases). In germline, CDR1 is KGHPV, CDR2 FQNQEV (reference sequence). This CDR3 is 12 amino acids long. V was clipped by 6 bases and J by 3 bases, with 8 bases between them. CDR3 bases read: TGTGCCAGCAGCCACAGGGACACAGAAGTCTTC. Its protein product is CASSHRDTEVF. The whole CDR3 region reads CASSHRDTEVFF.

Points on this clone: Gene names follow the mouse nomenclature. The missing CDR3 end, 1 residue past where the read stops, is filled in from the germline J gene. The chain links TRBV13-2 to TRBJ2-2; 7 bases match TRBD2. Trimming removed 2 bases from V and 1 base from J; junction bases left unmatched: 2. This CDR3 contains 15 residues. Germline CDR1 is NNHNN and CDR2 is SYGAGS (reference sequence). Incomplete CDR3 DNA: TGTGCCAGCGGTGACTGGGGGAAAAACACCGGGCAGCTCTAC. Its protein is CASGDWGKNTGQLY. The full CDR3 sequence reads CASGDWGKNTGQLYF.

This clone has just a few counts. Gene names denote mouse genes. The CDR3 end lies 1 residue beyond the end of the read and is filled in from the germline J gene. The V gene is TRBV3, the J gene TRBJ2-4; maybe TRBD1 (6 bases). Trimming shortened V by 4 bases and J by 0 bases, and 8 bases separated the two germline ends. Germline V gene lookup returns CDR1 SNHLY and CDR2 FYNGKV (reference sequence). This CDR3 is built from 14 residues. The part of the CDR3 DNA that was read is TGTGCCAGCAGCTCAGGGGCTAGTCAAAACACCTTGTAC. Amino acid sequence: CASSSGASQNTLY. The entire CDR3 is CASSSGASQNTLYF.

Comment on this clone: Mouse gene names apply. Read data end 1 residue before the CDR3 end; the end is taken from the germline J gene. The rearrangement links TRBV13-2 to TRBJ1-1; D is unresolved. V was pared by 0 bases and J by 1 base, with 10 bases between. The germline V gene has CDR1 NNHNN and CDR2 SYGAGS (reference sequence). The CDR3 extends over 15 amino acids. The CDR3 loop reads CASGDAGDINTEVFF. CDR3 DNA (partial): TGTGCCAGCGGTGATGCTGGAGACATAAACACAGAAGTCTTC.

Points on this clone: Gene names refer to mouse genes. The read finishes 1 residue shy of the CDR3 end, and the germline J gene is used to complete it. This chain joins TRBV5 and TRBJ1-1, with 7 bases fitting TRBD1. This CDR3 contains 14 residues. V lost 3 bases to trimming and J lost 0 bases; unmatched junction nucleotides: 1. From germline, CDR1 is LGHNA and CDR2 YNLKQL (reference sequence). The CDR3 loop reads CASSQGQPNTEVFF. The sequenced CDR3 bases are TGTGCCAGCAGCCAGGGACAGCCAAACACAGAAGTCTTC.

About this clone: Gene names and germline refer to mouse. The CDR3 end is not reached by the read, which stops 1 residue before it; the germline J gene fills it in. In the same sample, other DNA sequences code for this CDR3. The chain combines TRBV23 with TRBJ2-3; the DNA was not compared with TRBD1, the D call given in the table. This CDR3 region has 15 residues. Germline CDR1 is KGHTA and CDR2 is FQNQQP. CDR3 sequence: CSSSQSGGGAETLYF. The sequenced part of the CDR3 DNA is TGCTCCAGCAGTCAATCGGGAGGGGGCGCAGAAACGCTGTAT. Full variable domain (missing parts from reference TRBV23 and TRBJ2-3): DAAVTQKPRYLIKMKGQEAEMKCIPEKGHTAVFWYQQKQSKELKFLIYFQNQQPLDQIDMVKERFSAVCPSSSLCSLGIRTCEAEDSALYLCSSSQSGGGAETLYFGSGTRLTVL.